The present T cell receptor beta chain was sequenced within a study of blood T cell repertoires in COVID-19 (TCRdb year 2020). Some background on the complete study: Collaborator samples came from the United States, Italy and Spain and covered acute and convalescent phases of COVID-19. The prospective study material was composed of cDNA or gDNA derived from T cells, B-cell-depleted T cells, or PBMCs. The dataset comprised deeply sampled blood TCRbeta repertoires from subjects exposed to, actively infected with, or recovered from COVID-19. The repertoires were released in a freely available public database meant as a resource for research on the immune response to SARS-CoV-2. Samples came from the ongoing ImmuneRACE study (first 160 participants) plus 1,254 subjects from 6 global collaborators. A de-identified subject ID, COVID-19 status, age in years and sex were almost always included in the sample metadata. Where available, HLA class I and class II types were obtained from metadata supplied by the sample provider rather than from assay-based typing. Findings and caveats that apply to the study as a whole: The amount of clinical and demographic metadata varied by source and participant and was provided uncurated.

Collaborating institutions collected whole blood in K2EDTA tubes following their own protocols. Collaborator samples were shipped for TCRbeta analysis as frozen whole blood, isolated PBMCs, or DNA extracted from either sample type. As regards this clone: This clone's antigen is unknown. The input lacks base qualities; no much larger clone sits a single base away.

TCRbeta CDR3 regions were amplified from genomic DNA using the immunoSEQ Assay, a bias-controlled multiplex PCR. Per the authors' processing: The number of nucleated cells in each sample was estimated by amplification of reference gene primers within the assay. To quantify the absolute abundance of each unique TCRbeta CDR3 rearrangement, sequence reads were collapsed and filtered. For each sample, productive Simpson clonality was calculated as the square root of Simpson's diversity index over productive rearrangements. Entries here come from immuneACCESS through TCRdb and include only in-frame sequences with V and J called. Some clones fail to appear in such tables; in the studies checked, an unresolved V gene covers under half of the shortfall, and the cause of the remainder is unknown. V and J calls and clone size are as listed in that table; D and trimming were resolved from the DNA. The sample includes some 150,000 clones, with approximately 86% observed a single time. The ten largest clones take up more than 2% of the sample.

The CDR3, from cysteine to phenylalanine, totals 14 residues. Here the CDR3 DNA is all that survives: 42 bases in frame from base 1. V loses 8 bases of germline sequence and J loses 0 bases, and the interval between the two ends is 11 bases. The germline V gene (reference sequence) supplies CDR1 MNHNY and CDR2 SVGAGI. This chain joins TRBV6-6 to TRBJ1-3, with TRBD1 tentatively as D gene (6 bases match). The source is a woman in her 70s with acute or convalescent COVID-19. Input material: peripheral blood. CDR3 region: CASGGGYSGNTIYF. The DNA sequence is given as TGTGCCAGCGGCGGGGGCTACTCTGGAAACACCATATATTTT.